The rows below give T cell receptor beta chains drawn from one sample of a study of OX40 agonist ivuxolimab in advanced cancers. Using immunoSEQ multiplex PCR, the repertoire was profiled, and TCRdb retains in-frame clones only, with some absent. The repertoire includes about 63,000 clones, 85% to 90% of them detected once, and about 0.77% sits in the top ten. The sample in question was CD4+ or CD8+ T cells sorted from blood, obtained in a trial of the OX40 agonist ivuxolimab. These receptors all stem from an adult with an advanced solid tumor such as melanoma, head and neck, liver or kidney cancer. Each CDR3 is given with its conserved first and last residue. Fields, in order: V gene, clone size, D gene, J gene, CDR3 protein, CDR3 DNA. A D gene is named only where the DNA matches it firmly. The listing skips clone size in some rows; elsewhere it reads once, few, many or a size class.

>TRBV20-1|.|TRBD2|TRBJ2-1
CSAIAGNEQFF
TGCAGTGCGATAGCGGGGAATGAGCAGTTCTTC
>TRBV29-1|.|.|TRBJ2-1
CSVRGGARDEQFF
TGCAGCGTGCGAGGGGGGGCGAGGGATGAGCAGTTCTTC
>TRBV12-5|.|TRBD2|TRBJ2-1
CASGLVRLVAGGEQFF
TGTGCTAGTGGTTTGGTAAGACTAGTGGCGGGAGGTGAGCAGTTCTTC
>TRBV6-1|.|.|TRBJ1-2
CASSEYQGQDGYTF
TGTGCCAGCAGTGAGTATCAGGGGCAGGATGGCTACACCTTC
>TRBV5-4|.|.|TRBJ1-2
CASRNKGRDYGYTF
TGTGCCAGCAGGAATAAGGGACGGGACTATGGCTACACCTTC
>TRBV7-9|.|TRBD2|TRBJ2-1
CASSLSKKGLAGNEQFF
TGTGCCAGCAGCTTATCGAAAAAGGGACTAGCGGGCAATGAGCAGTTCTTC
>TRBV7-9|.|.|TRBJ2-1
CASSLAGDANEQFF
TGTGCCAGCAGCTTAGCGGGAGATGCCAATGAGCAGTTCTTC
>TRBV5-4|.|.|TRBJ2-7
CASSWGSRRDTYEQYF
TGTGCCAGCAGCTGGGGAAGCCGCCGGGACACCTACGAGCAGTACTTC
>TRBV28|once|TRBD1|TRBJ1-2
CASSLSGAGGAYGYTF
TGTGCCAGCAGTTTATCCGGGGCAGGGGGCGCTTATGGCTACACCTTC
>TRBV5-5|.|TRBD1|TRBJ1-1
CASSRGTGGLRTEAFF
TGTGCCAGCAGCCGCGGGACAGGGGGCCTGAGGACTGAAGCTTTCTTT
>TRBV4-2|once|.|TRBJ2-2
CASSQDQAGTGELFF
TGTGCCAGCAGCCAAGATCAGGCAGGGACCGGGGAGCTGTTTTTT
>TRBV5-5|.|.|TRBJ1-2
CASSLETLWDYGYTF
TGTGCCAGCAGCTTGGAAACCCTTTGGGACTATGGCTACACCTTC
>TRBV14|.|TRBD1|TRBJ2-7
CASSRTQGINEQYF
TGTGCCAGCAGCCGAACACAGGGGATCAACGAGCAGTACTTC
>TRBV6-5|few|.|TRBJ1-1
CASSWTTNTEAFF
TGTGCCAGCAGTTGGACGACCAACACTGAAGCTTTCTTT
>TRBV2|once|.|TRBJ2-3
CASSKGFSTDTQYF
TGTGCCAGCAGTAAAGGCTTTAGCACAGATACGCAGTATTTT
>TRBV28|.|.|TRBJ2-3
CASSLLTDTQYF
TGTGCCAGCAGTTTGCTCACAGATACGCAGTATTTT
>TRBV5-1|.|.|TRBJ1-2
CASSPGRDGYTF
TGCGCCAGCAGCCCTGGAAGGGATGGCTACACCTTC
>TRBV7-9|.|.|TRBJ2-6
CASSLDLGSSGANVLTF
TGTGCCAGCAGCTTAGACCTCGGTAGCTCTGGGGCCAACGTCCTGACTTTC
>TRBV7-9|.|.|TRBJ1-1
CASSLIWEVAFF
TGTGCCAGCAGCTTAATCTGGGAGGTTGCTTTCTTT
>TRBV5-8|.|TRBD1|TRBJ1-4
CASSPGRGAGGEKLFF
TGTGCCAGCAGCCCCGGCCGAGGGGCAGGGGGTGAAAAACTGTTTTTT
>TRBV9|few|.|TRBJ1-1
CASSPRQLDTEAFF
TGTGCCAGCAGCCCCCGACAGCTAGACACTGAAGCTTTCTTT
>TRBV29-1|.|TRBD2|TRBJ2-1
CSAGLAGGGEEQFF
TGCAGCGCCGGACTAGCGGGAGGGGGAGAGGAGCAGTTCTTC
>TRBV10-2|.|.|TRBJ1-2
CASSRPRYGYTF
TGCGCCAGCAGTCGACCTAGGTACGGCTACACCTTC
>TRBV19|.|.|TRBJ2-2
CASSKGGTGELFF
TGTGCCAGTAGTAAAGGCGGGACCGGGGAGCTGTTTTTT
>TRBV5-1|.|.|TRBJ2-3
CASSPPRGITTDTQYF
TGCGCCAGCAGCCCCCCCCGCGGCATTACCACAGATACGCAGTATTTT
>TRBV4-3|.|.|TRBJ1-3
CASSQKRFSGNTIYF
TGCGCCAGCAGCCAAAAGCGATTCTCTGGAAACACCATATATTTT
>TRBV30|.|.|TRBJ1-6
CAWSVGGLNSPLHF
TGTGCCTGGAGTGTCGGTGGGCTTAATTCACCCCTCCACTTT
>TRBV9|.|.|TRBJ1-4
CASSQRPIATNEKLFF
TGTGCCAGCAGCCAAAGACCGATTGCAACTAATGAAAAACTGTTTTTT
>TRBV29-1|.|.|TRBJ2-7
CSVEVSYEQYF
TGCAGCGTTGAGGTGTCCTACGAGCAGTACTTC
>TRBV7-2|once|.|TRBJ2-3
CASSLVRGTDTQYF
TGTGCCAGCAGCTTAGTAAGGGGGACAGATACGCAGTATTTT
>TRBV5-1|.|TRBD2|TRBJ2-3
CASSSTSESTDTQYF
TGCGCCAGCAGCTCCACTAGCGAGAGCACAGATACGCAGTATTTT
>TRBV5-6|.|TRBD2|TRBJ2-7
CASSPGGGYEQYF
TGTGCCAGCAGCCCCGGGGGGGGCTACGAGCAGTACTTC
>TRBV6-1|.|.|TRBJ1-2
CALQADYGYTF
TGTGCCCTACAGGCGGACTATGGCTACACCTTC
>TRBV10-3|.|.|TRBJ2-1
CAISEFPGSNEQFF
TGTGCCATCAGTGAGTTCCCGGGTAGCAATGAGCAGTTCTTC
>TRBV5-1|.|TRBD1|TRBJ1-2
CASSVQGDYGYTF
TGCGCCAGCAGCGTACAGGGGGACTATGGCTACACCTTC
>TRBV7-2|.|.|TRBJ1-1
CASSSSRGGGDTEAFF
TGTGCCAGCAGCTCGAGCAGGGGCGGAGGTGACACTGAAGCTTTCTTT
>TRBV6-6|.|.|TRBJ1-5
CASSYSVGGSNQPQHF
TGTGCCAGCAGTTACTCGGTGGGCGGGAGCAATCAGCCCCAGCATTTT
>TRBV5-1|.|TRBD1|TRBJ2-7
CASASTGGSYEQYF
TGCGCCAGTGCGTCGACAGGGGGCTCCTACGAGCAGTACTTC
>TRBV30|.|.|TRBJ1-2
CAWTAYYGYTF
TGTGCCTGGACCGCATACTATGGCTACACCTTC
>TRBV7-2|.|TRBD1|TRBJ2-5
CASSSDRGASETQYF
TGTGCCAGCAGCTCAGACAGGGGCGCGTCAGAGACCCAGTACTTC
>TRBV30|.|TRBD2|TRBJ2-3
CAWSPGGADTQYF
TGTGCCTGGAGCCCGGGGGGAGCAGATACGCAGTATTTT
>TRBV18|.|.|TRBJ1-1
CASSPFRRDNTEAFF
TGTGCCAGCTCACCATTTCGCAGGGACAACACTGAAGCTTTCTTT
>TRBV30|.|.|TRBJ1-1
CAWSYKQNTEAFF
TGTGCCTGGAGTTACAAACAGAACACTGAAGCTTTCTTT
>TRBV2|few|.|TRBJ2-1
CASSHKEGYNEQFF
TGTGCCAGCAGTCACAAGGAGGGTTACAATGAGCAGTTCTTC
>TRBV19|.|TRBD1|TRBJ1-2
CASSSDRDGYGYTF
TGTGCCAGTAGCTCCGACAGGGACGGGTATGGCTACACCTTC
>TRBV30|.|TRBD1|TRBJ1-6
CAWTDREEPLHF
TGTGCCTGGACGGACAGGGAGGAACCCCTCCACTTT
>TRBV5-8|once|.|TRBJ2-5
CASSTVWGASEETQYF
TGTGCCAGCAGCACTGTTTGGGGGGCGTCTGAAGAGACCCAGTACTTC
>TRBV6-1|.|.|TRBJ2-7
CAITGTATYEQYF
TGTGCCATTACCGGGACGGCGACCTACGAGCAGTACTTC
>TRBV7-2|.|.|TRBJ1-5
CASSLDSTSNQPQHF
TGTGCCAGCAGCCTAGACAGTACTAGCAATCAGCCCCAGCATTTT
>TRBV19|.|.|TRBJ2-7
CASSGGSGRAHEQYF
TGTGCCAGTAGTGGGGGTTCGGGCAGGGCCCACGAGCAGTACTTC
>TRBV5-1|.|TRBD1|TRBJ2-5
CASSPETGQETQYF
TGCGCCAGCAGCCCCGAGACAGGGCAAGAGACCCAGTACTTC
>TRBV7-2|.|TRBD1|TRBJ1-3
CASSSGTASGNTIYF
TGTGCCAGCAGCTCCGGGACAGCCTCTGGAAACACCATATATTTT